The 21 T cell receptor beta chains in this list originate from one sample, sequenced in a study of blood T cell repertoires in COVID-19. TCRdb's table, derived via immunoSEQ multiplex PCR, lists solely in-frame clones and lacks some. Of roughly 240,000 clones listed, 86% are singletons. Material: peripheral blood. These receptors all come from a woman aged 55-69 years who had recovered from COVID-19.

The V and J genes are TRBV18 and TRBJ2-7, with unresolved D. CDR3 length: 14 residues. The germline V gene encodes CDR1 KGHSH and CDR2 LQKENI. Deletions cut 0 bases from V and 4 bases from J, with 10 bases between. CDR3 region: CASSPPSDTYEQYF. The DNA for the CDR3 is TGTGCCAGCTCACCACCGTCAGACACTTACGAGCAGTACTTC.

This chain uses TRBV5-1 with TRBJ1-2, with TRBD1 matching over 8 bases. CDR3 length equals 15 residues. Looked up from germline, CDR1 is SGHRS and CDR2 is YFSETQ. V was pared by 4 bases and J by 8 bases, with 13 bases of the junction left unmatched. CDR3 loop: CASSVDRDPSYGYTF. CDR3 nucleotides: TGCGCCAGCAGCGTGGACAGGGATCCCTCCTACGGCTACACCTTC.

This chain joins TRBV7-6 and TRBJ1-2; tentative D call: TRBD1 (5 bases). Germline V gene lookup returns CDR1 SGHVS and CDR2 FNYEAQ. V was shortened by 1 base and J by 7 bases, with 13 bases between the two germline ends. The CDR3 contains 14 residues. The CDR3 coding sequence is TGTGCCAGCAGCTTAGTTGGGCAGGGAAGTGGCTACACCTTC. Translation: CASSLVGQGSGYTF.

This chain uses TRBV7-9 with TRBJ1-3; tentative D call: TRBD1 (6 bases). The length of the CDR3 is 15 residues. Looked up from germline, CDR1 is SEHNR and CDR2 is FQNEAQ (reference sequence). Trimming pared 5 bases from V and 3 bases from J, leaving 14 bases between. The CDR3 DNA is TGTGCCAGCAGCCTTACAGGGTTGAGTGGAAACACCATATATTTT. It codes for CASSLTGLSGNTIYF.

The chain recombines TRBV3-1 (or the pseudogene TRBV3-2) with TRBJ1-3, with 11 nucleotides matching TRBD1. V was clipped by 1 base and J by 4 bases; unmatched bases: 6. This CDR3 contains 17 residues. Per germline, CDR1 LGHDT and CDR2 YNNKEL (reference sequence). CDR3 DNA: TGTGCCAGCAGCCAAGGGGGGGACAGGGGGTCCGGAAACACCATATATTTT. Protein product: CASSQGGDRGSGNTIYF.

This chain uses TRBV28 with TRBJ2-7; 9 bases match TRBD2. Germline V CDR1 and CDR2: MDHEN, SYDVKM. Unmatched junction bases numbered 11, after V lost 3 bases and J lost 5 bases. The CDR3 covers 16 residues. The CDR3 nucleotides are TGTGCCAGCAGTTTTCGGCTAGCGGGGCCGGGGAACGAGCAGTACTTC. Protein: CASSFRLAGPGNEQYF. Supplemented by reference TRBV28 and TRBJ2-7, the full variable domain reads DVKVTQSSRYLVKRTGEKVFLECVQDMDHENMFWYRQDPGLGLRLIYFSYDVKMKEKGDIPEGYSVSREKKERFSLILESASTNQTSMYLCASSFRLAGPGNEQYFGPGTRLTVT.

The CDR3 bases are TGTGCCAGCAGCTTAGACGGACAGGCGGGTGGAAACACCATATATTTT. This gives the protein CASSLDGQAGGNTIYF. This chain uses TRBV7-9 with TRBJ1-3, with 7 bases matching TRBD1. From germline, CDR1 is SEHNR and CDR2 FQNEAQ (reference sequence). V lost 1 base to trimming and J lost 3 bases; unmatched junction nucleotides: 6. The CDR3 runs to 16 residues.

V is TRBV28 and J is TRBJ1-5, with 7 positions matching TRBD1. The J segment lost 3 bases and the V segment lost 4 bases, leaving 3 bases of the junction unmatched. Germline V gene sequence: CDR1 MDHEN, CDR2 SYDVKM. CDR3 length equals 14 residues. The CDR3 coding sequence is TGTGCCAGCAGTTACGGGACAGTCAATCAGCCCCAGCATTTT. This sequence encodes CASSYGTVNQPQHF. The full variable domain, with the rest looked up from reference TRBV28 and TRBJ1-5, is DVKVTQSSRYLVKRTGEKVFLECVQDMDHENMFWYRQDPGLGLRLIYFSYDVKMKEKGDIPEGYSVSREKKERFSLILESASTNQTSMYLCASSYGTVNQPQHFGDGTRLSIL.

The V gene is TRBV5-5, the J gene TRBJ1-4, with TRBD1 identical over 9 bases. Unmatched junction bases numbered 6, after V lost 4 bases and J lost 8 bases. The CDR3 is made up of 14 amino acids. Looked up from germline, CDR1 is SGHKS and CDR2 is YYEKEE (reference sequence). Written as DNA, the CDR3 is TGTGCCAGCAGCCCGGGACAGGGCCGCGAAAAACTGTTTTTT. It encodes CASSPGQGREKLFF. The full variable domain, in which reference TRBV5-5 and TRBJ1-4 provide the parts outside the CDR3, is DAGVTQSPTHLIKTRGQQVTLRCSPISGHKSVSWYQQVLGQGPQFIFQYYEKEERGRGNFPDRFSARQFPNYSSELNVNALLLGDSALYLCASSPGQGREKLFFGSGTQLSVL.

V and J are TRBV6-4 and TRBJ1-2, with 8 bases fitting TRBD1. V lost 3 bases, J lost 4 bases, and 4 bases stayed unmatched. The CDR3 covers 14 residues. Germline CDR1 reads MRHNA; CDR2 reads SNTAGT. This CDR3 is CASSEAGGAYGYTF. The CDR3 nucleotides are TGTGCCAGCAGTGAGGCAGGGGGCGCCTATGGCTACACCTTC.

V usage is TRBV11-2 and J usage is TRBJ2-3, with 7 positions matching TRBD2. Germline CDR1 reads SGHAT; CDR2 reads FQNNGV. Unmatched junction bases numbered 18, after V lost 5 bases and J lost 7 bases. CDR3 length equals 17 residues. CDR3 sequence reads: CASSPSRVAGVGHTQYF. DNA of the CDR3: TGTGCCAGCAGCCCGTCCAGGGTTGCGGGGGTTGGGCATACGCAGTATTTT.

This clone appeared a few times. The chain is built from TRBV29-1 and TRBJ2-3, with 8 nucleotides matching TRBD2. The CDR3 consists of 16 residues. Germline CDR1 SQVTM, CDR2 ANQGSEA. V trimming: 4 bases; J trimming: 2 bases; junction bases outside the gene matches: 11. CDR3 in DNA: TGCAGCGTTGCGGGGGGGCCTAAGGATTACACAGATACGCAGTATTTT. Amino acids: CSVAGGPKDYTDTQYF.

The chain is built from TRBV6-9 and TRBJ1-1; D gene uncertain. Germline V CDR1 and CDR2: MNHGY, SVAAGI. Trimming removed 0 bases from V and 0 bases from J, with 8 bases in between. CDR3 length equals 15 residues. The CDR3 region has the DNA TGTGCCAGCAGTTATTCGGGTCAGGTGAACACTGAAGCTTTCTTT. This codes for CASSYSGQVNTEAFF.

Comments on this clone: Other nucleotide sequences in the sample specify the same CDR3. The chain joins TRBV2 to TRBJ2-7, with a weak D call TRBD1 (6 bases). The V end was cut by 4 bases, the J end by 3 bases, with 10 bases between. The CDR3 consists of 13 residues. Per the germline V gene, CDR1 is SNHLY and CDR2 is FYNNEI. Here the CDR3 DNA reads TGTGCCAGCAGTGTACTCAGGGGCTACGAGCAGTACTTC. This codes for CASSVLRGYEQYF.

This chain links TRBV19 with TRBJ1-5; D is uncertain. This CDR3 region has 15 residues. Trimming pared 6 bases from V and 4 bases from J, leaving 16 bases between. The germline CDR1 and CDR2 sequences are LNHDA and SQIVND (reference sequence). CDR3 protein: CASRTSGMRNQPQHF. CDR3 nucleotides: TGTGCCAGTAGAACCTCGGGGATGCGGAATCAGCCCCAGCATTTT.

The chain links TRBV11-1 to TRBJ1-2; 10 nucleotides match TRBD1. The CDR3 covers 16 residues. In germline, CDR1 is SGHAT, CDR2 FQDESV (reference sequence). Trimming removed 1 base from V and 4 bases from J; junction bases left unmatched: 6. CDR3 sequence reads: CASSLDSGQGVYGYTF. The CDR3 DNA follows: TGTGCCAGCAGCTTAGACTCCGGACAGGGGGTCTATGGCTACACCTTC.

The rearrangement links TRBV9 to TRBJ2-5; 11 nucleotides agree with TRBD2. The CDR3 totals 15 residues. Per germline, CDR1 SGDLS and CDR2 YYNGEE. Trimming at V came to 3 bases and at J to 1 base, leaving 2 bases not matched to a gene. The CDR3 DNA sequence: TGTGCCAGCAGCGCGCTAGCGGGGGGCCAAGAGACCCAGTACTTC. Translated: CASSALAGGQETQYF.

This chain connects TRBV4-3 to TRBJ2-7; D perhaps matches TRBD1 (6 bases). This CDR3 has 15 amino acids. Germline V CDR1 and CDR2: LGHNA, YSLEER. V lost 0 bases and J 1 base, leaving 10 bases between the germline ends. The CDR3 is CASSQDDQGSYEQYF. The CDR3 DNA reads as TGCGCCAGCAGCCAAGATGACCAGGGGTCCTACGAGCAGTACTTC.

The chain employs TRBV28 and TRBJ2-3, with D possibly being TRBD2 (5 bases). CDR3 length: 12 residues. Germline V gene lookup returns CDR1 MDHEN and CDR2 SYDVKM. V gave up 7 bases and J gave up 5 bases, with 10 bases separating them. The CDR3 reads CASNNGLDTQYF. The CDR3 coding sequence is TGTGCCAGCAACAATGGACTAGATACGCAGTATTTT.

The J gene is TRBJ2-3, the V gene TRBV5-4; weak D call: TRBD1 (6 bases). The V end lost 2 bases, the J end lost 0 bases, and 13 bases lay between the germline ends. This CDR3 is 16 amino acids long. In germline, CDR1 is SGHNT, CDR2 YYREEE (reference sequence). CDR3 loop: CASSFGQLTSTDTQYF. Here the CDR3 DNA reads TGTGCCAGCAGCTTCGGACAGTTAACTAGCACAGATACGCAGTATTTT. The full variable domain, its missing parts supplied by reference TRBV5-4 and TRBJ2-3, is ETGVTQSPTHLIKTRGQQVTLRCSSQSGHNTVSWYQQALGQGPQFIFQYYREEENGRGNFPPRFSGLQFPNYSSELNVNALELDDSALYLCASSFGQLTSTDTQYFGPGTRLTVL.

This chain links TRBV15 with TRBJ2-1; TRBD2 aligns across 7 bases. CDR1 is LNHNV, CDR2 YYDKDF, per germline (reference sequence). V dropped 0 bases and J dropped 4; count of bases not matched to a gene: 6. The CDR3 loop spans 16 amino acids. The CDR3: CATSRDLLGGYNEQFF. The CDR3 DNA reads as TGTGCCACCAGCAGAGACTTGCTCGGGGGGTACAATGAGCAGTTCTTC.